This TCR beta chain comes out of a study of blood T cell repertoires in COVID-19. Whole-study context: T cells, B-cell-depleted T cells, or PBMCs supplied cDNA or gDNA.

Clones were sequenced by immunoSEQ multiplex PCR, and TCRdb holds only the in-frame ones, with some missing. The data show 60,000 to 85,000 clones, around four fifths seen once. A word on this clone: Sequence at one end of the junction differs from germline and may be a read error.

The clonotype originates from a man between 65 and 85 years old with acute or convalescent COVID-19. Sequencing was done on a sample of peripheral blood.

The DNA for the CDR3 is TGTGCCAGCACCCAAGGGGGACTAGCTGTTTTTCGGCAGACCCAGTACTTC. Amino acid sequence: CASTQGGLAVFRQTQYF. The rearrangement links TRBV3-1 (or the pseudogene TRBV3-2) to TRBJ2-5, with 9 bases fitting TRBD2. Germline CDR1 and CDR2: LGHDT and YNNKEL (reference sequence). The CDR3 extends over 17 amino acids.